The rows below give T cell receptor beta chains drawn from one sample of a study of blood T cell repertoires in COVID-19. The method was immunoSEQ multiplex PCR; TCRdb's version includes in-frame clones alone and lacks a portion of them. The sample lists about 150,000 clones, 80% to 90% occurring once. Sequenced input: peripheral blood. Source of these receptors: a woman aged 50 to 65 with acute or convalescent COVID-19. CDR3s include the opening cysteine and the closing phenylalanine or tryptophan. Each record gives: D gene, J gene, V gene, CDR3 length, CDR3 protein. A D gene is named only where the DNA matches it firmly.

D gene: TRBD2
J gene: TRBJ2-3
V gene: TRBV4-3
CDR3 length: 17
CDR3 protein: CASSQEALAGDSDTQYF

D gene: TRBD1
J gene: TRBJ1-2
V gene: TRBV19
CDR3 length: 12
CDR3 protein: CAAGTGGFGYTF

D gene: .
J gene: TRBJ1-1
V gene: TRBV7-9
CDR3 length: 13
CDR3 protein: CASSTWGGTEAFF

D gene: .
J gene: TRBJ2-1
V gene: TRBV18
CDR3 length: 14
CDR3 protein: CASSPKSTINEQFF

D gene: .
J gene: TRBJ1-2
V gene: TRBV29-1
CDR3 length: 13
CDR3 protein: CSVGEGGVNGYTF

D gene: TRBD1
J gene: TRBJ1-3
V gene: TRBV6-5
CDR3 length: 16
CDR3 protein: CASSYDGTGVGNTIYF

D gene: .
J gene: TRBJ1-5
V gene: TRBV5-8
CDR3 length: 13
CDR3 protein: CASRLRGNQPQHF

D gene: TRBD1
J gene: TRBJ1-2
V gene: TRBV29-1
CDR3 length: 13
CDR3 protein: CSVGRQGSYGYTF

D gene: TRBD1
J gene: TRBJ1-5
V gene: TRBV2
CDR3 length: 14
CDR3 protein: CASSERTGRQPQHF

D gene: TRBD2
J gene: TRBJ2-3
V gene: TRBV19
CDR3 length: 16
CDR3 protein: CASSIAAGVIGYTQYF

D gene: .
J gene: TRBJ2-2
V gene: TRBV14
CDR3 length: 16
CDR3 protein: CASSQDPGVNTGELFF

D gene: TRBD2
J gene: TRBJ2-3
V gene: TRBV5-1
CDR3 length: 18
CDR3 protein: CASRQLFLAGGPTDTQYF

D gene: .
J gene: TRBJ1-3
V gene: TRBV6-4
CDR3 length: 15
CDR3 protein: CASRLHRIVRNTIYF

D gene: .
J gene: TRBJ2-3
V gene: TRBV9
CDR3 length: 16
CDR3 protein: CASSALGGGPPDTQYF

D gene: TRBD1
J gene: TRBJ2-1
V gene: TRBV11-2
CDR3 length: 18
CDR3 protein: CASSLGVGGAMRYNEQFF

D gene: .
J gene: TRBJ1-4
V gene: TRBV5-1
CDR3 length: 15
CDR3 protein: CASSLVQGSGEKLFF

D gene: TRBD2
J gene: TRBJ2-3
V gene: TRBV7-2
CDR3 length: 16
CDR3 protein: CASSPTSGGITDTQYF

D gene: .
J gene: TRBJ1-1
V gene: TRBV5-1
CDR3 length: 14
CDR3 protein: CASSRGAGNTEAFF

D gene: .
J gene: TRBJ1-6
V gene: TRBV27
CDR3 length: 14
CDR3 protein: CASRGQLYNSPLHF

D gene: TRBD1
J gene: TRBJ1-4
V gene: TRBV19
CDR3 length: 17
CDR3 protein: CASSFWTGARTNEKLFF

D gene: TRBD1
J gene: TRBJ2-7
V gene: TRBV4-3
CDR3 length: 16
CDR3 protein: CASSQGPTGGTGEQYF

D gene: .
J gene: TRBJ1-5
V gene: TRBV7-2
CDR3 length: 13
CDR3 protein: CATRAGSNQPQHF

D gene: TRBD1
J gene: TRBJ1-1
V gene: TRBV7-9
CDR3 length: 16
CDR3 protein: CASSLSWTGSRPEAFF

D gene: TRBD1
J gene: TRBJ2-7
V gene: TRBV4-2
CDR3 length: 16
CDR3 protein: CASSQDWDRRDYEQYF

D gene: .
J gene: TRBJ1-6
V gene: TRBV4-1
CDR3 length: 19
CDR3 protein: CASSHLLLGLGQNNSPLHF